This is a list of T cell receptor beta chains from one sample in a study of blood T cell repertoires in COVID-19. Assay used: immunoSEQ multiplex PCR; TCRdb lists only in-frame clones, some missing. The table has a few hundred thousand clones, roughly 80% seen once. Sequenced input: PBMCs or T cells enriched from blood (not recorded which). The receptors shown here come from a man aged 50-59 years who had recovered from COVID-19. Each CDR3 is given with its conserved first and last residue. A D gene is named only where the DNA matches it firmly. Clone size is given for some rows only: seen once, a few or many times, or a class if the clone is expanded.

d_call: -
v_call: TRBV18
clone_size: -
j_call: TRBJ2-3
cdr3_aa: CASSPTRTDTDTQYF
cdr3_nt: TGTGCCAGCTCACCAACCCGGACAGACACAGATACGCAGTATTTT

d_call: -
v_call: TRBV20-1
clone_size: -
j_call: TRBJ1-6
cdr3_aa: CSASPESSYNSPLHF
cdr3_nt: TGCAGTGCTAGTCCCGAGAGCTCCTATAATTCACCCCTCCACTTT

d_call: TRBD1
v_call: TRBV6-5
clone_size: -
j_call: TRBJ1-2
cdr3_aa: CASSPGQGGYGYTF
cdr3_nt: TGTGCCAGCAGTCCCGGACAGGGTGGCTATGGCTACACCTTC

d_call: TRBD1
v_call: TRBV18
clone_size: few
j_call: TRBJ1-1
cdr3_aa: CASSRTGVDTEAFF
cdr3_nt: TGTGCCAGCTCACGGACAGGGGTAGACACTGAAGCTTTCTTT

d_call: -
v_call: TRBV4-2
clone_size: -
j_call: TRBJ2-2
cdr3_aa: CASSARGVANTGELFF
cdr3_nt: TGTGCCAGCAGCGCCAGGGGGGTCGCGAACACCGGGGAGCTGTTTTTT

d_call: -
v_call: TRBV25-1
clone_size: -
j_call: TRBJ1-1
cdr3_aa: CASSALREAFF
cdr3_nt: TGTGCCAGCAGTGCCCTCAGGGAAGCTTTCTTT

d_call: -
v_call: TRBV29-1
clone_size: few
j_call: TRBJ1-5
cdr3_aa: CSVARDNNQPQHF
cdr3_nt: TGCAGCGTTGCTCGGGACAACAATCAGCCCCAGCATTTT

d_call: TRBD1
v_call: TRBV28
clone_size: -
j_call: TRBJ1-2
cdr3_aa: CASSFGTGGFNYGYTF
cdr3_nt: TGTGCCAGCAGTTTCGGGACAGGGGGCTTTAACTATGGCTACACCTTC

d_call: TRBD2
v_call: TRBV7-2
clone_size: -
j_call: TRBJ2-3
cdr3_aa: CASSPGLAGATTDTQYF
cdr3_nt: TGTGCCAGCAGCCCGGGACTAGCGGGGGCCACCACAGATACGCAGTATTTT

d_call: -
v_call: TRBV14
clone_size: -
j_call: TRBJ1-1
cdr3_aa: CASSQDQNTEAFF
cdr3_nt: TGTGCCAGCAGCCAAGATCAGAACACTGAAGCTTTCTTT

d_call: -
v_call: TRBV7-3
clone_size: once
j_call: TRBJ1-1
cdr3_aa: CASSRGHNTEAFF
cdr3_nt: TGTGCCAGCAGCAGGGGCCACAACACTGAAGCTTTCTTT